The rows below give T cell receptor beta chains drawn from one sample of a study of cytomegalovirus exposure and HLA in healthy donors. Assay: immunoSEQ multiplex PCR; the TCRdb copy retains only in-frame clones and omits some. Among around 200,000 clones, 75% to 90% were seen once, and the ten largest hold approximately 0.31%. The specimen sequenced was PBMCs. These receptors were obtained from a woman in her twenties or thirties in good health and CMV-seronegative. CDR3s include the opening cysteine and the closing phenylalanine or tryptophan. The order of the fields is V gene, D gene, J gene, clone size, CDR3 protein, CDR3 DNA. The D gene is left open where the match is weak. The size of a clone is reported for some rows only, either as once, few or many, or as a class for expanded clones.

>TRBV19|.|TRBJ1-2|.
CASSDRKYNYGYTF
TGTGCCAGTAGTGACAGGAAATATAACTATGGCTACACCTTC
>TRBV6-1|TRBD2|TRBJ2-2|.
CASSGLAGAAGELFF
TGTGCCAGCAGTGGACTAGCGGGAGCGGCCGGGGAGCTGTTTTTT
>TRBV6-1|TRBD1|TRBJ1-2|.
CASSEKRQGRETF
TGTGCCAGCAGTGAAAAGAGACAGGGAAGGGAAACCTTC
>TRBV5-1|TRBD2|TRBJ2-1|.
CASSLVWTSHNEQFF
TGCGCCAGCAGCTTGGTGTGGACTAGCCACAATGAGCAGTTCTTC
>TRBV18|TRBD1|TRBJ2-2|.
CASSQTGGTGELFF
TGTGCCAGCTCCCAGACAGGGGGAACCGGGGAGCTGTTTTTT
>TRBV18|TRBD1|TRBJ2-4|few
CASSPLQGARDIQYF
TGTGCCAGCTCACCACTACAGGGGGCAAGGGACATTCAGTACTTC
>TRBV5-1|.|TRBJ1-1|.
CASSLSRLVDTEAFF
TGCGCCAGCAGCTTATCCCGACTAGTAGACACTGAAGCTTTCTTT
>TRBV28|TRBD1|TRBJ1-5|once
CASRQGAGNQPQHF
TGTGCCAGCAGACAGGGGGCTGGCAATCAGCCCCAGCATTTT
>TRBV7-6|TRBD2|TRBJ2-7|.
CASSLGVSGNPEQYF
TGTGCCAGCAGCTTAGGGGTTAGCGGGAACCCCGAGCAGTACTTC
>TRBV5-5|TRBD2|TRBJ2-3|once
CASSSGLAVIDTQYF
TGTGCCAGCAGCTCTGGACTAGCGGTAATTGATACGCAGTATTTT
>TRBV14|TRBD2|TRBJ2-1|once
CASSQELAGLWHEQFF
TGTGCCAGCAGCCAAGAACTAGCGGGGTTATGGCATGAGCAGTTCTTC
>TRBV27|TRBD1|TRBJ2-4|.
CASSQQGPQNIQYF
TGTGCCAGCAGTCAACAGGGGCCCCAAAACATTCAGTACTTC
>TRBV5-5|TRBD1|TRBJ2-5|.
CASSPQPGQAETQYF
TGTGCCAGCAGCCCACAGCCGGGACAGGCGGAGACCCAGTACTTC
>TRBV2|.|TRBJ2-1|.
CASRDRDLEQFF
TGTGCCAGCAGGGACAGAGACCTTGAGCAGTTCTTC
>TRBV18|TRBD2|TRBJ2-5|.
CASSGTRQETQYF
TGTGCCAGCTCCGGGACTAGGCAAGAGACCCAGTACTTC
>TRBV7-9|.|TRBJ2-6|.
CASSLYSSPGANVLTF
TGTGCCAGCAGCCTATACTCGAGCCCTGGGGCCAACGTCCTGACTTTC
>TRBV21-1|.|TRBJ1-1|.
CASSTPRGLGTEAFF
TGTGCCAGCAGCACCCCCAGGGGGCTGGGGACTGAAGCTTTCTTT
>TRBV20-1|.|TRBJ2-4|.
CSARASNIQYF
TGCAGTGCTAGAGCGTCAAACATTCAGTACTTC
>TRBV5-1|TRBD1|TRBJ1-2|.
CASSLGTGDGYTF
TGCGCCAGCAGCTTGGGGACAGGGGATGGCTACACCTTC
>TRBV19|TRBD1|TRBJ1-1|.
CASRRQGEFSKVEAFF
TGTGCCAGTAGGAGACAGGGGGAATTCAGTAAGGTTGAAGCTTTCTTT